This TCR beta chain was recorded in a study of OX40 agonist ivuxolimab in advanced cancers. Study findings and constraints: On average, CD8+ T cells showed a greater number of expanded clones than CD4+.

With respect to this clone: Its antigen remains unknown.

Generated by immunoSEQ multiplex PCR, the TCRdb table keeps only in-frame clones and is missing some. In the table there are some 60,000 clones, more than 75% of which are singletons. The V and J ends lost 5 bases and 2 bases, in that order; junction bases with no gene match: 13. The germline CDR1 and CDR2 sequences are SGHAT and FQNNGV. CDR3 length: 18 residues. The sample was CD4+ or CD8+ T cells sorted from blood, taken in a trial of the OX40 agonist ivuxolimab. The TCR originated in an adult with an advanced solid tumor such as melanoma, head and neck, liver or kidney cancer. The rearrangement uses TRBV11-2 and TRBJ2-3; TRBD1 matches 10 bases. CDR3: CASSKKSPGQGITDTQYF. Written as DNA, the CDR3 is TGTGCCAGCAGCAAGAAAAGTCCGGGACAGGGGATCACAGATACGCAGTATTTT. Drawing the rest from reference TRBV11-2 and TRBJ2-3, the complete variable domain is EAGVAQSPRYKIIEKRQSVAFWCNPISGHATLYWYQQILGQGPKLLIQFQNNGVVDDSQLPKDRFSAERLKGVDSTLKIQPAKLEDSAVYLCASSKKSPGQGITDTQYFGPGTRLTVL.